A single sample gave rise to the 13 T cell receptor beta chains below, sequenced in a study of OX40 agonist ivuxolimab in advanced cancers. Here immunoSEQ multiplex PCR was the method, and the copy in TCRdb shows in-frame clones only, minus some. The sample lists several thousand clones, roughly 90% seen once, with 4.4% in the top ten. The material was CD4+ or CD8+ T cells sorted from blood, obtained in a trial of the OX40 agonist ivuxolimab. All receptors come from an adult with an advanced solid tumor such as melanoma, head and neck, liver or kidney cancer.

This clone was seen a few times. This chain joins TRBV2 and TRBJ2-7; 7 positions agree with TRBD1. J gave up 3 bases and V 1 base, and 3 bases lay outside the gene matches. CDR1 is SNHLY, CDR2 FYNNEI, per germline. This CDR3 contains 14 residues. In DNA form, the CDR3 reads TGTGCCAGCAGTGAAGGGACAGGCTACTACGAGCAGTACTTC. This encodes CASSEGTGYYEQYF.

The chain combines TRBV10-3 with TRBJ1-1, with D perhaps matching TRBD1 (5 bases). This CDR3 has 15 residues. In germline, CDR1 is ENHRY, CDR2 SYGVKD. V dropped 5 bases and J dropped 4 bases, with 17 bases sitting between them. CDR3 sequence (DNA): TGTGCCATCAGTAAAGAACCGGGGGGAGGCACTGAAGCTTTCTTT. Translation: CAISKEPGGGTEAFF.

The rearrangement links TRBV5-1 to TRBJ1-2, with D perhaps matching TRBD1 (6 bases). Germline V gene lookup returns CDR1 SGHRS and CDR2 YFSETQ. V gave up 4 bases and J gave up 3 bases, with 16 bases separating them. This CDR3 is built from 15 residues. The CDR3, as DNA: TGCGCCAGCAGCCAACAGGGTGGAGGTTACTATGGCTACACCTTC. Protein sequence: CASSQQGGGYYGYTF.

The chain carries TRBV2 and TRBJ2-5; tentatively, D is TRBD2 (5 bases). TRBJ2-7 matches the DNA end more closely, so the J call is doubtful. This CDR3 is 12 amino acids long. Germline V CDR1 and CDR2: SNHLY, FYNNEI. This CDR3 reads CASKRLPYEQYF. CDR3 bases: TGTGCCAGCAAACGACTACCCTACGAGCAGTACTTC.

The chain combines TRBV5-4 with TRBJ2-5; no reliable D call. The germline V gene encodes CDR1 SGHNT and CDR2 YYREEE (reference sequence). This CDR3 region has 13 residues. Trimming removed 4 bases at V and 5 bases at J, with 12 bases between. The CDR3 region is CASSVQAGETQYF. The CDR3 DNA reads TGTGCCAGCAGCGTTCAGGCTGGGGAGACCCAGTACTTC.

J is TRBJ2-7 and V is TRBV19, with TRBD2 identical over 8 bases. CDR3 length equals 14 residues. V lost 3 bases and J lost 1; bases outside the gene matches: 2. Germline CDR1 reads LNHDA; CDR2 reads SQIVND (reference sequence). This CDR3 reads CASSIKRESYEQYF. Here the CDR3 DNA reads TGTGCCAGTAGTATCAAGCGGGAGTCCTACGAGCAGTACTTC.

V is TRBV5-5 and J is TRBJ1-2; 8 bases agree with TRBD1. Germline V gene lookup returns CDR1 SGHKS and CDR2 YYEKEE (reference sequence). This CDR3 is 13 amino acids long. Trimming at V came to 4 bases and at J to 5 bases, leaving 4 bases not matched to a gene. In DNA form, the CDR3 reads TGTGCCAGCAGCCCTGGACAGGGTTATGGCTACACCTTC. Translation gives CASSPGQGYGYTF. The variable domain in full, with the rest retrieved from reference TRBV5-5 and TRBJ1-2, is DAGVTQSPTHLIKTRGQQVTLRCSPISGHKSVSWYQQVLGQGPQFIFQYYEKEERGRGNFPDRFSARQFPNYSSELNVNALLLGDSALYLCASSPGQGYGYTFGSGTRLTVV.

As for this clone: At one boundary the junction diverges from the germline segment, which might be a read error. The J gene is TRBJ1-1, the V gene TRBV2; maybe TRBD1 (6 bases). CDR3 length equals 14 residues. Germline-derived CDR1 and CDR2 are SNHLY and FYNNEI. CDR3 sequence reads: CATSGGGRRTEAFF. Here the CDR3 DNA reads TGTGCCACCAGTGGAGGGGGAAGGAGGACTGAAGCTTTCTTT.

This chain links TRBV29-1 with TRBJ1-4; tentatively, D is TRBD1 (6 bases). This CDR3 is built from 13 residues. Germline-derived CDR1 and CDR2 are SQVTM and ANQGSEA. The V end was cut by 1 base, the J end by 5 bases, with 8 bases between. The CDR3 DNA follows: TGCAGCGTTGAAGCAGGGGCGAATGAAAAACTGTTTTTT. Its protein product is CSVEAGANEKLFF.

This chain uses TRBV11-2 with TRBJ2-1; D is unclear. The CDR3 sequence is 13 residues long. The germline V and J ends were trimmed by 6 bases and 0 bases, with 6 bases remaining between them. Looked up from germline, CDR1 is SGHAT and CDR2 is FQNNGV. CDR3: CASRANSYNEQFF. CDR3 DNA: TGTGCCAGCAGGGCGAACTCCTACAATGAGCAGTTCTTC.

This chain connects TRBV27 to TRBJ2-7, with D perhaps TRBD1 (5 bases). V was trimmed by 5 bases and J by 7 bases, leaving 12 bases between them. This CDR3 is built from 12 residues. The germline V gene encodes CDR1 MNHEY and CDR2 SMNVEV (reference sequence). CDR3 in DNA: TGTGCCAGCAGTATTTGTCCAGGGGAGCAGTACGTC. This sequence encodes CASSICPGEQYV.

The chain joins TRBV7-8 to TRBJ1-2; D perhaps matches TRBD1 (6 bases). Germline V gene lookup returns CDR1 SGHVS and CDR2 FQNEAQ. The CDR3 is 17 residues long. The V and J ends lost 5 bases and 5 bases respectively, with 24 bases between them. The CDR3 DNA follows: TGTGCCAGCAGCCCTCGAGGGGGAGGGTCATATTGGTATGGCTACACCTTC. It translates to CASSPRGGGSYWYGYTF.

This chain links TRBV9 with TRBJ2-3; D gene unclear. Germline CDR1 reads SGDLS; CDR2 reads YYNGEE. The V end lost 1 base, the J end lost 2 bases, and 5 bases lay between the germline ends. The CDR3 is made up of 13 amino acids. The CDR3 region is CASSVTNTDTQYF. The CDR3 DNA reads as TGTGCCAGCAGCGTAACGAACACAGATACGCAGTATTTT. Using reference TRBV9 and TRBJ2-3 for the parts outside the CDR3, the full variable domain is DSGVTQTPKHLITATGQRVTLRCSPRSGDLSVYWYQQSLDQGLQFLIQYYNGEERAKGNILERFSAQQFPDLHSELNLSSLELGDSALYFCASSVTNTDTQYFGPGTRLTVL.